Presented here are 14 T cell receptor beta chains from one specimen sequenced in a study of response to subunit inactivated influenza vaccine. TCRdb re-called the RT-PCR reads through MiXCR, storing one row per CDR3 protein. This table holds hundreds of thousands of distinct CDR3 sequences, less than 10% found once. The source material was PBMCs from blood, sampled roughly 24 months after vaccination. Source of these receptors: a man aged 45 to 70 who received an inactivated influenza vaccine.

The CDR3 loop reads CASSLPPSEPYDNEQFF. Written as DNA, the CDR3 is TGTGCCAGCAGCTTACCCCCGAGTGAACCATATGACAATGAGCAGTTCTTC. The chain links TRBV7-8 to TRBJ2-1; no reliable D call. Trimming stripped 2 bases from V and 5 bases from J, with 19 bases between. Germline-derived CDR1 and CDR2 are SGHVS and FQNEAQ. This CDR3 contains 17 residues. Looking up the rest from reference TRBV7-8 and TRBJ2-1 gives the full variable domain: GAGVSQSPRYKVAKRGQDVALRCDPISGHVSLFWYQQALGQGPEFLTYFQNEAQLDKSGLPSDRFFAERPEGSVSTLKIQRTQQEDSAVYLCASSLPPSEPYDNEQFFGPGTRLTVL.

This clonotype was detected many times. DNA for the CDR3: TGCGCCAGCAGCGCGGGTCAAGGTGTCTACGAGCAGTACTTC. Its translation is CASSAGQGVYEQYF. This chain connects TRBV5-1 to TRBJ2-7; possibly TRBD2 for D (5 bases). Germline CDR1 is SGHRS and CDR2 is YFSETQ. Trimming left V 4 bases short and J 3 bases short, with 14 bases between. CDR3 length: 14 residues. The full variable domain, its missing parts supplied by reference TRBV5-1 and TRBJ2-7, is KAGVTQTPRYLIKTRGQQVTLSCSPISGHRSVSWYQQTPGQGLQFLFEYFSETQRNKGNFPGRFSGRQFSNSRSEMNVSTLELGDSALYLCASSAGQGVYEQYFGPGTRLTVT.

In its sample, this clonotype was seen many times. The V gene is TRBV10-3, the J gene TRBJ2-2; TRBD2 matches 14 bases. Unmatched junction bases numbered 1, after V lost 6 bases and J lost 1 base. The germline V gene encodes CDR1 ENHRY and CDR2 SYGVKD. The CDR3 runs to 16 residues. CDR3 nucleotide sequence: TGTGCCATCAGAGGGACTAGCGGGAGGAACACCGGGGAGCTGTTTTTT. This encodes CAIRGTSGRNTGELFF.

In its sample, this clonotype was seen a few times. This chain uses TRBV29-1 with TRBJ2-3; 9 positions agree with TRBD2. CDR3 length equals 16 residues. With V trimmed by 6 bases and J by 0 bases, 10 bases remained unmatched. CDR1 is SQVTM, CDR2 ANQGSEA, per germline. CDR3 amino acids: CSVGGGGAWSTDTQYF. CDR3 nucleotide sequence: TGCAGCGTCGGGGGCGGGGGGGCCTGGAGCACAGATACGCAGTATTTT.

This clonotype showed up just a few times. The CDR3 DNA reads TGTGCCAGCAGCTTAAGTGTAGGGAGGGCCGCGGAGCTGTTTTTT. Amino acid sequence: CASSLSVGRAAELFF. The J gene is TRBJ2-2, the V gene TRBV7-3; 7 nucleotides align to TRBD2. Germline CDR1 is SGHTA and CDR2 is FQGTGA. CDR3 length: 15 residues. After removal of 1 base from V and 10 bases from J, the junction contained 9 bases not matched to a gene.

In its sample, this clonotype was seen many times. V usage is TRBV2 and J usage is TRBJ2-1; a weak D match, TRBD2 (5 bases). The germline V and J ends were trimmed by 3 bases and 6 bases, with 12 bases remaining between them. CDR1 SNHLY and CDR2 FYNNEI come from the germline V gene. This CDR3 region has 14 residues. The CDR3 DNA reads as TGTGCCAGCAGTGATCTAGCCATGAGCAATGAGCAGTTCTTC. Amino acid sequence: CASSDLAMSNEQFF.

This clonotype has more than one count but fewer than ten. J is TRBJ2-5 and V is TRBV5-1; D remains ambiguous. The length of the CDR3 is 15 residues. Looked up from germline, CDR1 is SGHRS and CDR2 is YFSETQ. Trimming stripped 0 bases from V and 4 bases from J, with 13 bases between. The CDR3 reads CASSLAPSRIETQYF. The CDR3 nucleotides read TGCGCCAGCAGCTTGGCTCCCTCGAGGATAGAGACCCAGTACTTC.

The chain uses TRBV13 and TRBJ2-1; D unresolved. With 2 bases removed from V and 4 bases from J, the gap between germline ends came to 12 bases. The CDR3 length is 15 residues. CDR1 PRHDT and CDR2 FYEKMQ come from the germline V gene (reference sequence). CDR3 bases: TGTGCCAGCAGCTTAAGACTCACCGGTTACAATGAGCAGTTCTTC. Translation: CASSLRLTGYNEQFF.

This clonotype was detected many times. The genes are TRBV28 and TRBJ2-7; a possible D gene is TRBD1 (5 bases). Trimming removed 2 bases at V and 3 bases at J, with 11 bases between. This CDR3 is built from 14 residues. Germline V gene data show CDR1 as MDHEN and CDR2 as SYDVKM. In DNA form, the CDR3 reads TGTGCCAGCAGTTTACTGGGGCGAAACTACGAGCAGTACTTC. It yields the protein CASSLLGRNYEQYF.

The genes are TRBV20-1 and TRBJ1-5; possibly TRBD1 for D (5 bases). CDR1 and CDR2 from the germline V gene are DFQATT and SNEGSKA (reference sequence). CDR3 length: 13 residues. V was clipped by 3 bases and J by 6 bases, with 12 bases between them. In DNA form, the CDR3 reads TGCAGTGCTAGGTCGGGGGGAAGTCAGCCCCAGCATTTT. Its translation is CSARSGGSQPQHF.

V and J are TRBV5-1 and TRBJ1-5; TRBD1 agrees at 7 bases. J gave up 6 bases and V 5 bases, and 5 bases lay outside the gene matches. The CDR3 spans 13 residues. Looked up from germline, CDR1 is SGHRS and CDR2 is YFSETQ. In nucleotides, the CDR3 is TGCGCCAGCAGAACAGGGGATAGTCAGCCCCAGCATTTT. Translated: CASRTGDSQPQHF.

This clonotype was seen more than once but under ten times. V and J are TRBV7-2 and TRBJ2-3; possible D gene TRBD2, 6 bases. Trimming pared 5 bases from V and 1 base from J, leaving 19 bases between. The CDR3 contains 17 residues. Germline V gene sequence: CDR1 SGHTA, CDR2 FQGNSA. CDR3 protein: CASSPEVSGLGTDTQYF. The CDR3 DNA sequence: TGTGCCAGCAGCCCGGAGGTTAGCGGCCTAGGCACAGATACGCAGTATTTT. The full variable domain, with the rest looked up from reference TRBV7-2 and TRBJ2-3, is GAGVSQSPSNKVTEKGKDVELRCDPISGHTALYWYRQSLGQGLEFLIYFQGNSAPDKSGLPSDRFSAERTGGSVSTLTIQRTQQEDSAVYLCASSPEVSGLGTDTQYFGPGTRLTVL.

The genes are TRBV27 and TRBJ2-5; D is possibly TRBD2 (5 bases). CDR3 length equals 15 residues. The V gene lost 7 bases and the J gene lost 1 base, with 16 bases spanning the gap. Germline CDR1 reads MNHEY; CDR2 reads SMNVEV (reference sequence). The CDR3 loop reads CASKADSRFQETQYF. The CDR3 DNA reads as TGTGCCAGCAAGGCGGACTCGCGTTTCCAAGAGACCCAGTACTTC.

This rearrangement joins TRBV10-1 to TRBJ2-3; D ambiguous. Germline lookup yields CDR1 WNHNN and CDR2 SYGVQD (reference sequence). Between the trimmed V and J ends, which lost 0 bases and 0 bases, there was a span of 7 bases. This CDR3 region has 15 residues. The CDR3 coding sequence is TGCGCCAGCAGTGAGTCCTATACTAGCACAGATACGCAGTATTTT. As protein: CASSESYTSTDTQYF.